Sequencing of this T cell receptor (beta chain) was carried out in a study of T cells in Graves' hyperthyroidism and ophthalmopathy. On this clonotype: Its antigen is still unknown.

Uncontrolled infections, other autoimmune diseases, pregnancy or lactation led to exclusion of patients. The study based diagnoses on clinical symptoms, serum thyroxine and TRAb, thyroid ultrasound and orbital computed tomography. Study-wide points: Ophthalmopathy was predicted by the model a median of 6.5 months ahead of onset. Most thyroid clonotypes with frequency above 0.001 were detected in blood.

V gave up 6 bases and J gave up 3 bases, with 11 bases separating them. This CDR3 contains 14 residues. The germline gives CDR1 WNHNN, CDR2 SYGVQD (reference sequence). It was RNA transcripts that yielded the amplified TCR beta CDR3 regions. HTBI primers were employed in a first-round RT-PCR of the TCR CDR3. TCRdb reprocessed the multiplex PCR reads with MiXCR, giving one entry per CDR3 protein. Among about 570,000 distinct CDR3 sequences listed, more than 45% were seen once. This receptor was identified in an adult woman with Graves' disease, either hyperthyroidism or ophthalmopathy (not recorded which). The material sequenced was peripheral blood or thyroid tissue (not recorded which). The rearrangement uses TRBV10-1 and TRBJ2-2; D may be TRBD1 or TRBD2 (6 bases each). CDR3 residues: CASSTGRYTGELFF. In DNA form, the CDR3 reads TGCGCCAGCAGCACAGGGAGGTACACCGGGGAGCTGTTTTTT.